This passage covers 27 T cell receptor beta chains from one sample sequenced in a study of cytomegalovirus exposure and HLA in healthy donors. PCR amplification relied on 60 Vbeta primers (plus 13 Jbeta primers). TCRdb's copy holds only in-frame clones and misses some; the assay was immunoSEQ multiplex PCR. The sample includes about 150,000 clones, about three fifths of them seen just once. The sequenced material came from PBMCs. These receptors all come from a woman in her sixties or seventies in good health and CMV-seropositive.

V gene TRBV7-7 combines with J gene TRBJ2-3; tentative D call: TRBD1 (6 bases). Germline CDR1 reads SSHAT; CDR2 reads FNYEAQ (reference sequence). The CDR3 has 13 amino acids. With 5 bases removed from V and 4 bases from J, the gap between germline ends came to 10 bases. Here the CDR3 reads CASSRGTPDTQYF. The CDR3 nucleotides read TGTGCCAGCAGCAGGGGGACCCCAGATACGCAGTATTTT.

This chain links TRBV5-1 with TRBJ2-2; 10 nucleotides align to TRBD2. Trimming cost V 3 bases and J 6 bases; bases outside gene matches: 8. CDR1 is SGHRS, CDR2 YFSETQ, per germline. CDR3 length equals 16 residues. As DNA, the CDR3 is TGCGCCAGCAGCTCCGGTCCTAGCGGGAGTTCCGGGGAGCTGTTTTTT. Its translation is CASSSGPSGSSGELFF.

The chain combines TRBV7-2 with TRBJ1-2; D is uncertain. This CDR3 contains 11 residues. V was shortened by 4 bases and J by 5 bases, with 5 bases between the two germline ends. Germline-derived CDR1 and CDR2 are SGHTA and FQGNSA. CDR3: CASSSNYGYTF. In nucleotides, the CDR3 is TGTGCCAGCAGCTCAAATTATGGCTACACCTTC.

V usage is TRBV5-1 and J usage is TRBJ2-1, with 13 bases identical to TRBD2. V lost 4 bases to trimming and J lost 9 bases; unmatched junction nucleotides: 10. Germline CDR1 SGHRS, CDR2 YFSETQ. This CDR3 comprises 16 residues. For the CDR3, the DNA is TGCGCCAGCAGCACCGAACTAGCGGGAGGGCCTGGTGAGCAGTTCTTC. Encoded protein: CASSTELAGGPGEQFF. The whole variable domain, remainder taken from reference TRBV5-1 and TRBJ2-1, is KAGVTQTPRYLIKTRGQQVTLSCSPISGHRSVSWYQQTPGQGLQFLFEYFSETQRNKGNFPGRFSGRQFSNSRSEMNVSTLELGDSALYLCASSTELAGGPGEQFFGPGTRLTVL.

The chain joins TRBV6-5 to TRBJ1-2; TRBD1 aligns across 7 bases. The J segment lost 6 bases and the V segment lost 6 bases, leaving 10 bases of the junction unmatched. The CDR3 has 14 residues. Germline CDR1 MNHEY, CDR2 SVGAGI. The CDR3 nucleotides read TGTGCCAGCAGGCTTGGACAGGCCATGAATGGCTACACCTTC. Amino acid sequence: CASRLGQAMNGYTF.

This chain links TRBV27 with TRBJ2-1; 8 bases match TRBD1. Germline assignment: CDR1 MNHEY and CDR2 SMNVEV (reference sequence). CDR3 length equals 13 residues. Germline trimming cut 2 bases from V and 9 bases from J; bases unmatched to any gene: 3. This CDR3 reads CASSLGGQGEQFF. CDR3 in DNA: TGTGCCAGCAGTTTAGGAGGACAGGGTGAGCAGTTCTTC.

This clone occurred a few times. The chain carries TRBV28 and TRBJ2-5; TRBD2 agrees at 9 bases. Germline loops: CDR1 MDHEN, CDR2 SYDVKM. Losses at the gene ends were 5 bases for V and 3 bases for J; bases not matched to a gene: 4. This CDR3 region has 14 residues. The CDR3 reads CASSGGREEETQYF. The CDR3 nucleotides read TGTGCCAGCAGTGGCGGGAGGGAGGAAGAGACCCAGTACTTC.

For the CDR3, the DNA is TGTGCCAGCAGCCAAGATCCAACAGGCTCTGGAAACACCATATATTTT. Translating it yields CASSQDPTGSGNTIYF. The rearrangement uses TRBV4-2 and TRBJ1-3, with D maybe TRBD1 (5 bases). V was cut by 0 bases and J by 0 bases, with 9 bases left in between. Germline CDR1 is LGHNA and CDR2 is YNFKEQ. CDR3 length: 16 amino acids.

This rearrangement joins TRBV5-1 to TRBJ2-5; 7 bases are shared with TRBD2. The CDR3 runs 15 residues. Unmatched junction bases numbered 10, after V lost 4 bases and J lost 4 bases. CDR1 and CDR2 from the germline V gene are SGHRS and YFSETQ. The CDR3 protein is CASSPPGGGGETQYF. In DNA, the CDR3 is TGCGCCAGCAGCCCTCCGGGAGGCGGAGGAGAGACCCAGTACTTC.

As concerns this clone: The junction differs from germline at one of its ends, possibly a read error. The chain is built from TRBV27 and TRBJ1-5; a weak D match, TRBD1 (5 bases). CDR3 length: 15 residues. In germline, CDR1 is MNHEY, CDR2 SMNVEV (reference sequence). The CDR3: CAGSSGHLSNQPQHF. The DNA of the CDR3 is TGTGCCGGCAGTTCTGGACACCTTAGCAATCAGCCCCAGCATTTT.

The V and J genes are TRBV29-1 and TRBJ1-1; D unresolved. The CDR3 has 15 amino acids. Trimming removed 4 bases from V and 0 bases from J, with 15 bases in between. Germline values: CDR1 SQVTM, CDR2 ANQGSEA. CDR3 DNA: TGCAGCGTTGTACCGAGTCCACTCCTGAACACTGAAGCTTTCTTT. As protein: CSVVPSPLLNTEAFF.

This clone was found a few times. V usage is TRBV7-2 and J usage is TRBJ1-1, with 11 bases lining up with TRBD1. Germline V gene data show CDR1 as SGHTA and CDR2 as FQGNSA. The V segment lost 5 bases and the J segment 6 bases; nucleotides outside the gene matches: 5. This CDR3 region has 14 residues. The CDR3 DNA sequence: TGTGCCAGCAGCCGGGACAGGGGGGTACCTGAAGCTTTCTTT. It specifies CASSRDRGVPEAFF.

The gene calls are TRBV28 and TRBJ2-1, with 11 positions matching TRBD2. CDR3 size: 18 residues. CDR1 MDHEN and CDR2 SYDVKM come from the germline V gene. J was trimmed by 6 bases and V by 4 bases; bases with no gene match: 14. This chain's CDR3 is CASSSRRIAGGPGNEQFF. CDR3 bases: TGTGCCAGCAGTTCCCGTAGGATAGCGGGAGGGCCCGGCAATGAGCAGTTCTTC.

Comment on this clone: A junction boundary mismatches the germline segment, possibly from a read error. The chain carries TRBV5-1 and TRBJ2-3; weak D call: TRBD2 (6 bases). The CDR3 sequence is 14 residues long. Germline CDR1 and CDR2: SGHRS and YFSETQ. CDR3 nucleotide sequence: TGCGCCAGCAGCCCTCGTAGCGGCACAAATACGCAGTATTTT. This encodes CASSPRSGTNTQYF. Variable domain in full (rest from reference TRBV5-1 and TRBJ2-3): KAGVTQTPRYLIKTRGQQVTLSCSPISGHRSVSWYQQTPGQGLQFLFEYFSETQRNKGNFPGRFSGRQFSNSRSEMNVSTLELGDSALYLCASSPRSGTNTQYFGPGTRLTVL.

The rearrangement uses TRBV28 and TRBJ1-1, with TRBD1 matching over 11 bases. The CDR3 runs 15 residues. Germline CDR1 reads MDHEN; CDR2 reads SYDVKM. Trimming removed 5 bases from V and 3 bases from J; junction bases left unmatched: 5. The CDR3 bases are TGTGCCAGCAGTGTGGCGGGACAGGGGGACACTGAAGCTTTCTTT. It translates to CASSVAGQGDTEAFF.

This clone occurred a few times. This chain links TRBV19 with TRBJ1-5; D gene ambiguous. Germline V gene lookup returns CDR1 LNHDA and CDR2 SQIVND (reference sequence). There are 18 residues in the CDR3. Trimming removed 1 base from V and 0 bases from J, with 16 bases in between. The CDR3 coding sequence is TGTGCCAGTAGTATAGTATGGAGAGGAGACCTTAGCAATCAGCCCCAGCATTTT. Its protein is CASSIVWRGDLSNQPQHF. The variable domain in full, with the rest retrieved from reference TRBV19 and TRBJ1-5, is DGGITQSPKYLFRKEGQNVTLSCEQNLNHDAMYWYRQDPGQGLRLIYYSQIVNDFQKGDIAEGYSVSREKKESFPLTVTSAQKNPTAFYLCASSIVWRGDLSNQPQHFGDGTRLSIL.

The rearrangement joins TRBV5-1 to TRBJ2-7, with 11 bases identical to TRBD2. Germline CDR1 reads SGHRS; CDR2 reads YFSETQ. The CDR3 totals 15 residues. Trimming removed 3 bases from V and 3 bases from J; junction bases left unmatched: 5. The CDR3 is CASSSLAGGLYEQYF. The CDR3, as DNA: TGCGCCAGCAGCTCCTTAGCGGGAGGGCTCTACGAGCAGTACTTC.

The chain recombines TRBV5-4 with TRBJ2-1, with a tentative D call TRBD2 (7 bases). CDR3 length: 14 amino acids. Trimming took 2 bases from V and 5 from J, leaving 11 bases between them. Germline CDR1 and CDR2: SGHNT and YYREEE (reference sequence). CDR3 coding DNA: TGTGCCAGCAGCTTAGGGGGGACTAACAATGAGCAGTTCTTC. Protein sequence: CASSLGGTNNEQFF.

CDR3: CASSLVASGTHEQYF. The CDR3 DNA reads TGTGCCAGCAGCTTAGTAGCTAGCGGGACCCACGAGCAGTACTTC. The chain links TRBV7-2 to TRBJ2-7; 9 bases agree with TRBD2. The CDR3 covers 15 residues. In germline, CDR1 is SGHTA, CDR2 FQGNSA. V shed 1 base and J 5 bases; nucleotides not matched to a gene: 6. The full variable domain, completed using reference TRBV7-2 and TRBJ2-7, is GAGVSQSPSNKVTEKGKDVELRCDPISGHTALYWYRQSLGQGLEFLIYFQGNSAPDKSGLPSDRFSAERTGGSVSTLTIQRTQQEDSAVYLCASSLVASGTHEQYFGPGTRLTVT.

The V call is TRBV12-5, the J call TRBJ2-1, with a weak D call TRBD2 (5 bases). Germline lookup yields CDR1 LGHNT and CDR2 FRNRAP. The V and J ends lost 1 base and 7 bases respectively, with 14 bases between them. The CDR3 sequence is 15 residues long. The CDR3 bases are TGTGCTAGTGGTTTGGGTCTGGGGTCGGGGAATGAGCAGTTCTTC. Protein sequence: CASGLGLGSGNEQFF.

The rearrangement uses TRBV18 and TRBJ2-5; 8 bases are shared with TRBD2. The germline V gene encodes CDR1 KGHSH and CDR2 LQKENI. V lost 4 bases to trimming and J lost 5 bases; unmatched junction nucleotides: 24. There are 20 residues in the CDR3. DNA for the CDR3: TGTGCCAGCTCACTAAACCTCCAGGAAGCGGGAGAAACCGGGTGGGAGACCCAGTACTTC. Protein sequence: CASSLNLQEAGETGWETQYF. The variable domain in full, with the rest retrieved from reference TRBV18 and TRBJ2-5, is NAGVMQNPRHLVRRRGQEARLRCSPMKGHSHVYWYRQLPEEGLKFMVYLQKENIIDESGMPKERFSAEFPKEGPSILRIQQVVRGDSAAYFCASSLNLQEAGETGWETQYFGPGTRLLVL.

In this sample, this clone turned up once. The chain recombines TRBV7-2 with TRBJ2-1; 10 nucleotides match TRBD2. This CDR3 has 16 residues. J gave up 2 bases and V 0 bases, and 1 base lay outside the gene matches. Germline CDR1 SGHTA, CDR2 FQGNSA. The DNA for the CDR3 is TGTGCCAGCAGCTTAGCCGGGACTAGCGCCTACAATGAGCAGTTCTTC. This gives the protein CASSLAGTSAYNEQFF.

CDR3 sequence (DNA): TGTGCCAGCAGTTACCCGGACAGGGGGGATTCACCCCTCCACTTT. This sequence encodes CASSYPDRGDSPLHF. This rearrangement joins TRBV6-6 to TRBJ1-6; 10 positions agree with TRBD1. J was trimmed by 8 bases and V by 2 bases; bases with no gene match: 3. Looked up from germline, CDR1 is MNHNY and CDR2 is SVGAGI (reference sequence). The CDR3 length is 15 residues.

As for this clone: Relative to the germline gene, one junction end is altered; a read error may explain this. The CDR3 DNA is TGTGCCAGTAGTTCCGCGATAGCGGAGCCCACAGATACGCAGTATTTT. This sequence encodes CASSSAIAEPTDTQYF. The gene calls are TRBV27 and TRBJ2-3; D might be TRBD2 (6 bases). Germline V gene sequence: CDR1 MNHEY, CDR2 SMNVEV (reference sequence). This CDR3 contains 16 residues.

V and J are TRBV10-3 and TRBJ2-3; 8 positions match TRBD2. The CDR3 is 15 residues long. CDR1 is ENHRY and CDR2 is SYGVKD in the germline V gene. V was clipped by 2 bases and J by 5 bases; unmatched bases: 6. CDR3 DNA: TGTGCCATCAGTGAGCCAGCGGGAGCCGTAGATACGCAGTATTTT. This translates into CAISEPAGAVDTQYF.

The V call is TRBV19, the J call TRBJ2-2; unclear D gene. The CDR3 contains 14 residues. V lost 0 bases, J lost 6 bases, and 8 bases lay in between. From germline, CDR1 is LNHDA and CDR2 SQIVND (reference sequence). CDR3 sequence reads: CASSIEGRAGELFF. The CDR3 DNA sequence: TGTGCCAGTAGTATAGAAGGTCGGGCCGGGGAGCTGTTTTTT.

This clone was picked up a small number of times. The J gene is TRBJ2-3, the V gene TRBV5-1; 14 bases map to TRBD2. CDR3 length equals 18 residues. In germline, CDR1 is SGHRS, CDR2 YFSETQ. The V segment lost 0 bases and the J segment 3 bases; nucleotides outside the gene matches: 6. The CDR3 reads CASSLARLAGGQTDTQYF. CDR3 DNA sequence: TGCGCCAGCAGCTTGGCCCGACTAGCGGGAGGGCAGACAGATACGCAGTATTTT.